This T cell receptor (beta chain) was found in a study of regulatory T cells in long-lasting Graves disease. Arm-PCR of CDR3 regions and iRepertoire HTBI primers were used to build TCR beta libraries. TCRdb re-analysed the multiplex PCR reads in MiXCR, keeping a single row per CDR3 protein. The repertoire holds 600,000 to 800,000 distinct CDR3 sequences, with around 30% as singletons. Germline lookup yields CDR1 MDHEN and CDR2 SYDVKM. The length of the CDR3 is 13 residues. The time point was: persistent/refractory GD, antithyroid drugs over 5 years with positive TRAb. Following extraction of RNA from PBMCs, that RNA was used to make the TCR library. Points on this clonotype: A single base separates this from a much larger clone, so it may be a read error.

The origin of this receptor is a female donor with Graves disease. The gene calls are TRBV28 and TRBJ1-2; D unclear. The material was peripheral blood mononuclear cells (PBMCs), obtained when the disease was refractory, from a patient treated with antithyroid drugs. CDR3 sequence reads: CAGSLAASYGYTF. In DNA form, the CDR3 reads TGTGCCGGCAGTTTGGCAGCGAGCTATGGCTACACCTTC.